The T cell receptor (beta chain) under discussion was sequenced for a study of regulatory T cells in long-lasting Graves disease. Study conclusions and caveats: TCR diversity was lower in persistent than newly diagnosed Graves' disease.

V lost 5 bases and J lost 4, with 11 bases in between. Germline V lookup: CDR1 SGHTA, CDR2 FQGTGA. There are 14 residues in the CDR3. Time point indicated: newly diagnosed GD, antithyroid drugs for less than 3 months. TCR sequences were obtained from RNA taken from PBMCs. This clonotype was seen only a few times. Its antigen is unidentified. The authors built TCR beta libraries using iRepertoire HTBI primers and Arm-PCR of CDR3 regions. Via MiXCR, TCRdb re-called the multiplex PCR reads, giving one row per CDR3 protein. In the table there are some 460,000 distinct CDR3 sequences, under 20% of which are singletons. These data also featured in a second study, about T cells in Graves' hyperthyroidism and ophthalmopathy. That report notes: Patients aged 18 to 65 had newly diagnosed hyperthyroidism that had lasted under 2 months. The HTBI set primed first-round TCR CDR3 RT-PCR.

This receptor was taken from a man aged 35-49 years with Graves disease. The sample in question was peripheral blood mononuclear cells (PBMCs), obtained at new diagnosis, from a patient treated with antithyroid drugs. This rearrangement joins TRBV7-3 to TRBJ2-2; no definite D call. CDR3 amino acids: CASSPTVPTGELFF. The CDR3 DNA is TGTGCCAGCAGCCCCACAGTTCCCACCGGGGAGCTGTTTTTT.